In its sample, the clone carrying this TCR beta chain was seen many times. Its antigen is currently unknown. Each individual donor underwent a draw of 8 to 10 milliliters of peripheral blood. The source of the sample is a study of blood T cells in healthy people across ages. The authors ran a second PCR of about 6 to 11 cycles using a sample-barcoded 5' primer and a J-beta primer mix. Via MiXCR, TCRdb re-called the 5' RACE reads, giving one row per CDR3 protein. The table records 780,000 or so distinct CDR3 sequences, roughly 25% of them present only once. Whole-study findings and limits: Lack of knowledge of donor CMV status possibly confounded expanded clonotype changes.

J gave up 4 bases and V 7 bases, and 7 bases lay outside the gene matches. The CDR3 has 14 amino acids. CDR1 and CDR2 (germline): MDHEN, SYDVKM. This sample also belongs to another study, concerning T cells of mothers and their children. According to that study: Evidence of persistent microchimeric T cell clones was absent.

The sample comprised blood. The clonotype originates from a boy between 10 and 17 years old in good health. The chain combines TRBV28 with TRBJ2-5; 9 bases are a match to TRBD1. The CDR3 DNA reads as TGTGCCAGCACCAACACAGGGGGCGGAGAGACCCAGTACTTC. Translated, it gives CASTNTGGGETQYF.